Each of the 32 T cell receptor beta chains below was sequenced from the same sample in a study of beta chain features in type 1 diabetes. All of the isolated RNA was reverse transcribed, so expressed TCRB transcripts were sequenced. Sequencing used immunoSEQ multiplex PCR; TCRdb keeps in-frame clones, though not all of them. The data hold under 250,000 clones, with 12% to 15% observed a single time. The sample was naive CD4+ T cells from blood. These receptor sequences come from a woman in her 40s in good health.

This chain connects TRBV12-5 to TRBJ1-4; a possible D gene is TRBD1 (5 bases). V gave up 4 bases and J gave up 2 bases, with 14 bases separating them. Germline assignment: CDR1 LGHNT and CDR2 FRNRAP. The CDR3 contains 16 residues. The CDR3 DNA reads TGTGCTAGTGGTTCCTGGACACTCTCCACTAATGAAAAACTGTTTTTT. It specifies CASGSWTLSTNEKLFF.

The CDR3 region is CGAKGSGANVLTF. The CDR3 nucleotides read TGTGGAGCGAAGGGGTCTGGGGCCAACGTCCTGACTTTC. The gene calls are TRBV6-5 and TRBJ2-6; a weak D match, TRBD1 (5 bases). CDR3 length equals 13 residues. Looked up from germline, CDR1 is MNHEY and CDR2 is SVGAGI.

The sample holds a few counts of this clone. The gene calls are TRBV7-9 and TRBJ2-7; D ambiguous. CDR3 size: 14 residues. V lost 0 bases, J lost 3 bases, and 9 bases lay in between. Per the germline V gene, CDR1 is SEHNR and CDR2 is FQNEAQ (reference sequence). The CDR3 spells CASSLAQVYYEQYF. The CDR3 DNA is TGTGCCAGCAGCTTAGCCCAGGTTTACTACGAGCAGTACTTC.

The V gene is TRBV23-1, the J gene TRBJ1-4; 9 bases are a match to TRBD1. TRBV23-1 is an ORF; its function is uncertain. V was clipped by 6 bases and J by 10 bases; unmatched bases: 12. The length of the CDR3 is 15 residues. The CDR3 DNA is TGCGCCAGCAGCCCAACGGGACAGGGTGAGAGAAAACTGTTTTTT. Its protein product is CASSPTGQGERKLFF.

This clone was observed many times. The chain is built from TRBV29-1 and TRBJ1-5; tentatively, D is TRBD1 (5 bases). Per the germline V gene, CDR1 is SQVTM and CDR2 is ANQGSEA. Deletions cut 4 bases from V and 2 bases from J, with 9 bases between. The CDR3 runs to 13 residues. The CDR3 DNA follows: TGCAGCGTTGTCGCGGGACGCAATCAGCCCCAGCATTTT. Amino acid sequence: CSVVAGRNQPQHF.

This clone was counted a few times. The gene calls are TRBV29-1 and TRBJ2-3; tentative D call: TRBD2 (5 bases). CDR1 SQVTM and CDR2 ANQGSEA come from the germline V gene. The CDR3 spans 12 residues. V lost 4 bases, J lost 2 bases, and 7 bases lay in between. CDR3 residues: CSVADYTDTQYF. The CDR3 region has the DNA TGCAGCGTTGCTGACTACACAGATACGCAGTATTTT.

This clone came up a few times. This chain's CDR3 is CASSSDRGSNEQYF. Here the CDR3 DNA reads TGTGCCAGCAGCTCGGACAGGGGGAGCAACGAGCAGTACTTC. The chain links TRBV7-2 to TRBJ2-7; TRBD1 aligns across 10 bases. After removal of 4 bases from V and 5 bases from J, the junction contained 5 bases not matched to a gene. The CDR3 has 14 residues. Germline V lookup: CDR1 SGHTA, CDR2 FQGNSA.

This clone showed up just a few times. The chain has TRBV11-2 and TRBJ2-3, with 9 bases identical to TRBD2. From germline, CDR1 is SGHAT and CDR2 FQNNGV. V shed 4 bases, J shed 0 bases, and the junction held 2 bases outside the gene matches. The CDR3 extends over 15 amino acids. CDR3 protein: CASSWRGGSTDTQYF. The CDR3, as DNA: TGTGCCAGCAGCTGGCGGGGGGGAAGCACAGATACGCAGTATTTT.

This clone was seen more than once but under ten times. The chain carries TRBV2 and TRBJ2-5; 8 positions agree with TRBD1. V dropped 3 bases and J dropped 2; count of bases not matched to a gene: 2. The length of the CDR3 is 14 residues. The germline CDR1 and CDR2 sequences are SNHLY and FYNNEI. The CDR3 sequence is CASSEGQAQETQYF. CDR3 coding DNA: TGTGCCAGCAGTGAGGGACAGGCGCAAGAGACCCAGTACTTC.

The genes are TRBV10-3 and TRBJ1-2, with TRBD1 identical over 7 bases. The germline V gene has CDR1 ENHRY and CDR2 SYGVKD. With V trimmed by 4 bases and J by 3 bases, 5 bases remained unmatched. This CDR3 has 14 residues. This CDR3 is CAISVQTGDYGYTF. The DNA of the CDR3 is TGTGCCATCAGTGTACAAACAGGGGACTATGGCTACACCTTC.

V is TRBV7-8 and J is TRBJ2-7, with 8 bases lining up with TRBD1. This CDR3 region has 16 residues. Germline V gene lookup returns CDR1 SGHVS and CDR2 FQNEAQ. V trimming: 1 base; J trimming: 7 bases; junction bases outside the gene matches: 12. The DNA of the CDR3 is TGTGCCAGCAGCTTAGTACCGGGACAGGCTTCTCGGGAGCAGTACTTC. Translated, it gives CASSLVPGQASREQYF. The full variable domain, completed using reference TRBV7-8 and TRBJ2-7, is GAGVSQSPRYKVAKRGQDVALRCDPISGHVSLFWYQQALGQGPEFLTYFQNEAQLDKSGLPSDRFFAERPEGSVSTLKIQRTQQEDSAVYLCASSLVPGQASREQYFGPGTRLTVT.

This chain connects TRBV10-3 to TRBJ2-7; tentatively, D is TRBD2 (7 bases). The CDR3 sequence is 13 residues long. Per the germline V gene, CDR1 is ENHRY and CDR2 is SYGVKD. The germline V and J ends were trimmed by 4 bases and 3 bases, with 10 bases remaining between them. CDR3 sequence: CAISGGGGYEQYF. CDR3 bases: TGTGCCATCAGTGGGGGAGGGGGCTACGAGCAGTACTTC.

V gene TRBV7-9 combines with J gene TRBJ1-2, with 11 bases matching TRBD1. V shed 3 bases, J shed 3 bases, and the junction held 3 bases outside the gene matches. This CDR3 comprises 15 residues. CDR1 is SEHNR, CDR2 FQNEAQ, per germline (reference sequence). CDR3 sequence: CASSFSGQGDYGYTF. CDR3 bases: TGTGCCAGCAGCTTCTCGGGACAGGGGGACTATGGCTACACCTTC.

The chain couples TRBV9 to TRBJ2-5; D uncertain. This CDR3 is 11 amino acids long. Looked up from germline, CDR1 is SGDLS and CDR2 is YYNGEE. The germline V and J ends were trimmed by 4 bases and 5 bases, with 6 bases remaining between them. The CDR3 region is CASSPRETQYF. CDR3 DNA: TGTGCCAGCAGCCCCCGGGAGACCCAGTACTTC.

This clone was picked up a small number of times. This rearrangement joins TRBV13 to TRBJ1-1; tentatively, D is TRBD1 (6 bases). Germline V gene sequence: CDR1 PRHDT, CDR2 FYEKMQ (reference sequence). The CDR3 is 12 amino acids. Trimming took 6 bases from V and 10 from J, leaving 15 bases between them. CDR3 DNA sequence: TGTGCCAGCAGTGAGTTGGGGGCACGAGCTTTCTTT. Translation gives CASSELGARAFF.

This clone was seen a few times. Here the CDR3 reads CASSLAGDETQYF. The CDR3 nucleotides are TGTGCCAGCAGCCTAGCGGGGGATGAGACCCAGTACTTC. The chain employs TRBV6-1 and TRBJ2-5, with 10 bases that match TRBD2. The CDR3 extends over 13 amino acids. V shed 6 bases, J shed 5 bases, and the junction held 3 bases outside the gene matches. From germline, CDR1 is MNHNS and CDR2 SASEGT.

This clone has just a few counts. The chain is built from TRBV7-9 and TRBJ2-3; 11 bases fit TRBD2. Trimming took 7 bases from V and 2 from J; bases not matched to a gene: 14. The germline V gene has CDR1 SEHNR and CDR2 FQNEAQ (reference sequence). This CDR3 comprises 18 residues. The CDR3 nucleotides are TGTGCCAGCAACCAACCCGGGCTAGCGGGGGGTAACACAGATACGCAGTATTTT. Its protein product is CASNQPGLAGGNTDTQYF.

This chain links TRBV4-2 with TRBJ2-5; 7 nucleotides match TRBD2. Trimming removed 0 bases from V and 5 bases from J; junction bases left unmatched: 6. From germline, CDR1 is LGHNA and CDR2 YNFKEQ. This CDR3 contains 15 residues. The CDR3 bases are TGTGCCAGCAGCCAAGATGGCCTAGCGGTGGAGACCCAGTACTTC. Its translation is CASSQDGLAVETQYF.

This clone was found a few times. The CDR3 nucleotides read TGTGCCAGCATGCGGGCCCCGGCGGCTGGTCCCCTCCACTTT. Its protein is CASMRAPAAGPLHF. This rearrangement joins TRBV9 to TRBJ1-6, with D hard to call. Trimming took 6 bases from V and 13 from J, leaving 20 bases between them. The CDR3 consists of 14 residues. CDR1 and CDR2 from the germline V gene are SGDLS and YYNGEE.

This clone was observed a handful of times. This chain joins TRBV14 and TRBJ1-5; a weak D match, TRBD1 (6 bases). This CDR3 has 15 residues. Germline-derived CDR1 and CDR2 are SGHDN and FVKESK. V lost 3 bases, J lost 6 bases, and 15 bases lay in between. The CDR3 DNA is TGTGCCAGCAGCCAGGGAGGGGGGGCCGGTCAGCCCCAGCATTTT. Translation gives CASSQGGGAGQPQHF.

The chain uses TRBV18 and TRBJ2-7, with 9 bases that match TRBD1. The CDR3 runs 14 residues. Trimming at V came to 3 bases and at J to 9 bases, leaving 9 bases not matched to a gene. Germline V gene sequence: CDR1 KGHSH, CDR2 LQKENI. CDR3: CASSPWDRDQVQYF. The CDR3 DNA reads as TGTGCCAGCTCACCGTGGGACAGGGACCAAGTGCAGTACTTC.

This clone was seen a few times. The chain combines TRBV2 with TRBJ2-3; D possibly corresponds to TRBD1 (5 bases). Germline assignment: CDR1 SNHLY and CDR2 FYNNEI. This CDR3 region has 14 residues. The V and J ends lost 6 bases and 5 bases respectively, with 15 bases between them. The CDR3: CASSQGTDLDTQYF. In nucleotides, the CDR3 is TGTGCCAGCAGCCAGGGAACAGATTTAGATACGCAGTATTTT.

The CDR3, as DNA: TGCGCCAGCAGCCAAGGGACAGGGTTCGCGTACGAGCAGTACTTC. As protein: CASSQGTGFAYEQYF. J is TRBJ2-7 and V is TRBV4-1; 8 positions agree with TRBD1. Germline CDR1 MGHRA, CDR2 YSYEKL. After removal of 1 base from V and 4 bases from J, the junction contained 6 bases not matched to a gene. This CDR3 has 15 residues.

This clone occurred a few times. V and J are TRBV6-5 and TRBJ1-6; 8 bases are shared with TRBD1. Germline CDR1 is MNHEY and CDR2 is SVGAGI. Germline trimming cut 4 bases from V and 5 bases from J; bases unmatched to any gene: 4. CDR3 length: 15 amino acids. CDR3 sequence: CASSWSGGDNSPLHF. CDR3 DNA: TGTGCCAGCAGTTGGTCAGGGGGCGATAATTCACCCCTCCACTTT.

This clone was counted a few times. The chain carries TRBV10-3 and TRBJ2-7; D perhaps matches TRBD2 (5 bases). The CDR3 extends over 14 amino acids. The germline CDR1 and CDR2 sequences are ENHRY and SYGVKD. V was clipped by 4 bases and J by 2 bases, with 12 bases between them. In nucleotides, the CDR3 is TGTGCCATCAGTGTCCCCGGGGAGACCTACGAGCAGTACTTC. This encodes CAISVPGETYEQYF.

This clone was seen only a few times. V gene TRBV18 combines with J gene TRBJ2-1; TRBD2 is a possible D gene (5 bases). This CDR3 has 16 residues. In germline, CDR1 is KGHSH, CDR2 LQKENI. The V and J ends lost 4 bases and 0 bases respectively, with 13 bases between them. The DNA for the CDR3 is TGTGCCAGCTCACTAATGGACTTAACCTCCTACAATGAGCAGTTCTTC. Its protein is CASSLMDLTSYNEQFF.

The chain couples TRBV4-1 to TRBJ2-5; D possibly corresponds to TRBD2 (6 bases). The CDR3 is 16 residues long. Germline lookup yields CDR1 MGHRA and CDR2 YSYEKL. The V end lost 4 bases, the J end lost 7 bases, and 22 bases lay between the germline ends. CDR3 DNA sequence: TGCGCCAGCAGCCCCGTCCGCGGGACGGAATGGTGGACCCAGTACTTC. The encoded protein is CASSPVRGTEWWTQYF.

The genes are TRBV19 and TRBJ2-6; D possibly corresponds to TRBD2 (6 bases). Germline V CDR1 and CDR2: LNHDA, SQIVND (reference sequence). V was shortened by 6 bases and J by 0 bases, with 15 bases between the two germline ends. The CDR3 covers 17 residues. CDR3 loop: CASSRPFGGSGANVLTF. CDR3 DNA: TGTGCCAGTAGCCGACCATTCGGGGGCTCTGGGGCCAACGTCCTGACTTTC.

This clone was seen a few times. The chain has TRBV6-4 and TRBJ1-2; D possibly corresponds to TRBD1 (6 bases). The CDR3 spans 13 residues. V shed 4 bases and J shed 6 bases, with 12 bases lying between them. Germline CDR1 is MRHNA and CDR2 is SNTAGT. CDR3 amino acids: CASSAGGEDGYTF. The CDR3 coding sequence is TGTGCCAGCAGTGCTGGGGGCGAGGATGGCTACACCTTC.

This clone appeared a few times. The chain employs TRBV9 and TRBJ2-6; D is perhaps TRBD1 (5 bases). The CDR3 length is 18 residues. The V gene lost 0 bases and the J gene lost 2 bases, with 15 bases spanning the gap. Germline values: CDR1 SGDLS, CDR2 YYNGEE. In DNA form, the CDR3 reads TGTGCCAGCAGCGTAGGCCGCAGGGTAATTGCTGGGGCCAACGTCCTGACTTTC. Residues: CASSVGRRVIAGANVLTF.

Only a few counts were recorded for this clone. The gene calls are TRBV6-5 and TRBJ2-3; D is possibly TRBD2 (6 bases). The germline V and J ends were trimmed by 5 bases and 10 bases, with 19 bases remaining between them. The germline CDR1 and CDR2 sequences are MNHEY and SVGAGI. CDR3 length: 14 residues. Here the CDR3 DNA reads TGTGCCAGCAGTGCAGGAGACGGGGGTTGGGCGCAGTATTTT. This sequence encodes CASSAGDGGWAQYF.

In its sample, this clone was seen a few times. The V gene is TRBV5-4, the J gene TRBJ2-2, with 7 positions matching TRBD2. CDR3 length equals 16 residues. CDR1 is SGHNT, CDR2 YYREEE, per germline (reference sequence). The junction had 12 bases not matched to a gene; V was cut back by 4 bases and J by 6 bases. This CDR3 reads CASSPNGGTGAGELFF. DNA of the CDR3: TGTGCCAGCAGCCCTAACGGGGGGACCGGTGCCGGGGAGCTGTTTTTT. Combining the CDR3 with reference TRBV5-4 and TRBJ2-2 gives the whole variable domain ETGVTQSPTHLIKTRGQQVTLRCSSQSGHNTVSWYQQALGQGPQFIFQYYREEENGRGNFPPRFSGLQFPNYSSELNVNALELDDSALYLCASSPNGGTGAGELFFGEGSRLTVL.